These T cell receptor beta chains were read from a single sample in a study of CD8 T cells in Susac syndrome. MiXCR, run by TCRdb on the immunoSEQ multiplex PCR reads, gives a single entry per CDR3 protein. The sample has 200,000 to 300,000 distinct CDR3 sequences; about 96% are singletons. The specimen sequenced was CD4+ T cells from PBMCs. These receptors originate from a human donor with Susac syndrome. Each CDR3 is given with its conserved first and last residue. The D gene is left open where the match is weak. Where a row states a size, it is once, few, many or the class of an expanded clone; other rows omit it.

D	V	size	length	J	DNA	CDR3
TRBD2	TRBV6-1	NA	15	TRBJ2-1	TGTGCCAGCAGTGATAGCGGGAGGGATTACAATGAGCAGTTCTTC	CASSDSGRDYNEQFF
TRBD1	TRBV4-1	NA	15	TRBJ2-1	TGCGCCAGCGTCCCCAAAGGGGACAGTTTTGGTGAGCAGTTCTTC	CASVPKGDSFGEQFF
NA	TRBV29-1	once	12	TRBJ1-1	TGCAGCGTTGGTACAAAGAACACTGAAGCTTTCTTT	CSVGTKNTEAFF
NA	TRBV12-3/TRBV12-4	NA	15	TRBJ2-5	TGTGCCAGCAGTCCCCCGGTCGAAGCGGAAGAGACCCAGTACTTC	CASSPPVEAEETQYF
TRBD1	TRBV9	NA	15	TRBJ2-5	TGTGCCAGCAGCCCTCAGCGGCAGGGGGCCCCCCCCCAGTACTTC	CASSPQRQGAPPQYF
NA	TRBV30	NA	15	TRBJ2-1	TGTGCCTGGAGTGTACTATACAGCTCCTACAATGAGCAGTTCTTC	CAWSVLYSSYNEQFF
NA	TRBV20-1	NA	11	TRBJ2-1	TGCAGTGCTAGCTACTCCAATGAGCAGTTCTTC	CSASYSNEQFF
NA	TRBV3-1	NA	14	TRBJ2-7	TGTGCCAGCAGCCACAACAGGGAAACCTACGAGCAGTACTTC	CASSHNRETYEQYF
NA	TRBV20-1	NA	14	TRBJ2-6	TGCAGTGCTATAGAAGTCTCTGGGGCCAACGTCCTGACTTTC	CSAIEVSGANVLTF
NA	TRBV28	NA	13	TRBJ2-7	TGTGCCAGCAGTTTTGCCGTAACCTACGAGCAGTACTTC	CASSFAVTYEQYF
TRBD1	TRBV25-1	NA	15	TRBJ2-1	TGTGCCAGCAGTAAACCCGGGACAGGGTACAATGAGCAGTTCTTC	CASSKPGTGYNEQFF
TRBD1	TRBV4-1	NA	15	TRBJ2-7	TGCGCCAGCAGCCAGAGACAGGGAAGCTCCTACGAGCAGTACTTC	CASSQRQGSSYEQYF
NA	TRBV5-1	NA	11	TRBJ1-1	TGCGCCAGCAGCTTGGATACTCAAGCTTTCTTT	CASSLDTQAFF
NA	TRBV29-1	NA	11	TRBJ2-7	TGCAGCGTTGCGGAGCGGGACGAGCAGTACTTC	CSVAERDEQYF
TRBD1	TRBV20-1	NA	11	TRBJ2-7	TGCAGTGCGGGACAGGGAAACGAGCAGTACTTC	CSAGQGNEQYF
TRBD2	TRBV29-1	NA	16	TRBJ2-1	TGCAGCGTCACTCGCTTAGCGGGAGGATTCTCTGATGAGCAGTTCTTC	CSVTRLAGGFSDEQFF